The rows below give T cell receptor beta chains drawn from one sample of a study of shared clonotypes between healthy human individuals. Generated by immunoSEQ multiplex PCR, the TCRdb table keeps only in-frame clones and is missing some. The sample consists of roughly 2,300,000 clones, around 93% of them appearing once. The sequencing input was naive CD4+ T cells from PBMCs. Receptor source: a man between 18 and 29 years old in good health. Some clones in this sample may be carry-over from other donors' samples. Each CDR3 is given with its conserved first and last residue. The order of the fields is J gene, clone size, D gene, V gene, CDR3 protein, CDR3 DNA. A D gene is named only where the DNA matches it firmly. A clone size is listed for some rows: how often the clone was seen (once, few, many), or a class if it is expanded.

J: TRBJ2-2
size: NA
D: NA
V: TRBV11-3
CDR3: CASSLGVGELFF
DNA: TGTGCCAGCAGCTTAGGAGTCGGGGAGCTGTTTTTT

J: TRBJ1-1
size: NA
D: NA
V: TRBV28
CDR3: CASSLLRSEAFF
DNA: TGTGCCAGCAGTTTATTGAGGTCTGAAGCTTTCTTT

J: TRBJ1-1
size: few
D: NA
V: TRBV29-1
CDR3: CSARTANTEAFF
DNA: TGCAGCGCAAGGACAGCGAACACTGAAGCTTTCTTT

J: TRBJ1-4
size: NA
D: NA
V: TRBV6-1
CDR3: CASSEVWDGSRLFF
DNA: TGTGCCAGCAGTGAAGTGTGGGACGGTTCGAGGCTGTTTTTT

J: TRBJ2-1
size: once
D: TRBD1
V: TRBV5-1
CDR3: CASSAPGQGRTEQFF
DNA: TGCGCCAGCAGCGCGCCGGGACAGGGGCGGACTGAGCAGTTCTTC

J: TRBJ2-7
size: once
D: NA
V: TRBV11-2
CDR3: CASNAEGSGYEQYF
DNA: TGTGCCAGCAACGCGGAGGGGTCAGGATACGAGCAGTACTTC

J: TRBJ1-2
size: NA
D: NA
V: TRBV5-6
CDR3: CASSSRGGGDYGYTF
DNA: TGTGCCAGCAGCTCCCGTGGTGGGGGCGACTATGGCTACACCTTC

J: TRBJ2-6
size: NA
D: NA
V: TRBV4-2
CDR3: CASSQEMQGASGANVLTF
DNA: TGTGCCAGCAGCCAAGAGATGCAGGGCGCCTCTGGGGCCAACGTCCTGACTTTC

J: TRBJ2-1
size: once
D: NA
V: TRBV28
CDR3: CASKPGNSYNEQFF
DNA: TGTGCCAGCAAACCAGGAAACTCCTACAATGAGCAGTTCTTC

J: TRBJ1-2
size: NA
D: NA
V: TRBV28
CDR3: CASSSHLVAWGDYGYTF
DNA: TGTGCCAGCAGTTCCCATTTAGTTGCCTGGGGGGACTATGGCTACACCTTC

J: TRBJ2-7
size: NA
D: NA
V: TRBV28
CDR3: CASREQGPLYEQYF
DNA: TGTGCCAGCAGGGAACAGGGCCCTCTCTACGAGCAGTACTTC

J: TRBJ2-7
size: NA
D: TRBD1
V: TRBV28
CDR3: CASSLSGQGRGPVYEQYF
DNA: TGTGCCAGCAGTTTATCCGGACAGGGACGGGGCCCTGTCTACGAGCAGTACTTC

J: TRBJ1-4
size: few
D: TRBD1
V: TRBV19
CDR3: CASNDRVGEKLFF
DNA: TGTGCCAGTAACGACAGGGTGGGAGAAAAACTGTTTTTT

J: TRBJ1-2
size: few
D: NA
V: TRBV7-9
CDR3: CASSPRVQASGYTF
DNA: TGTGCCAGCAGCCCCAGGGTGCAGGCGTCTGGCTACACCTTC

J: TRBJ1-3
size: NA
D: NA
V: TRBV19
CDR3: CASSPTPAVNTIYF
DNA: TGTGCCAGTAGTCCGACTCCAGCTGTAAACACCATATATTTT

J: TRBJ1-2
size: NA
D: NA
V: TRBV6-5
CDR3: CASSNLGTGNYGYTF
DNA: TGTGCCAGCAGCAACCTCGGGACGGGGAACTATGGCTACACCTTC

J: TRBJ2-7
size: NA
D: NA
V: TRBV27
CDR3: CASSLSVGGGHYEQYF
DNA: TGTGCCAGCAGTTTATCGGTGGGAGGGGGCCACTACGAGCAGTACTTC

J: TRBJ2-1
size: NA
D: TRBD2
V: TRBV6-5
CDR3: CASSRSSGSSQGQFF
DNA: TGTGCCAGCAGCCGGTCTAGCGGGAGCTCACAAGGGCAGTTCTTC

J: TRBJ2-2
size: NA
D: TRBD1
V: TRBV27
CDR3: CASGKPGTVQELFF
DNA: TGTGCCAGCGGAAAACCCGGGACAGTCCAAGAGCTGTTTTTT

J: TRBJ1-3
size: NA
D: TRBD1
V: TRBV7-8
CDR3: CASSAQGAGGNTIYF
DNA: TGTGCCAGCAGCGCGCAGGGGGCTGGTGGAAACACCATATATTTT

J: TRBJ2-7
size: NA
D: TRBD1
V: TRBV18
CDR3: CASSPPGRGTYEQYF
DNA: TGTGCCAGCTCACCACCGGGCAGGGGGACCTACGAGCAGTACTTC

J: TRBJ2-7
size: NA
D: NA
V: TRBV7-2
CDR3: CASSLGARVPYEQYF
DNA: TGTGCCAGCAGCTTAGGGGCCAGAGTCCCCTACGAGCAGTACTTC

J: TRBJ1-5
size: NA
D: NA
V: TRBV4-1
CDR3: CASSQVGSVGGNQPQHF
DNA: TGCGCCAGCAGCCAAGTTGGTTCGGTCGGGGGCAATCAGCCCCAGCATTTT

J: TRBJ1-5
size: NA
D: TRBD1
V: TRBV2
CDR3: CASSEATGNNQPQHF
DNA: TGTGCCAGCAGTGAAGCGACAGGGAACAATCAGCCCCAGCATTTT

J: TRBJ2-3
size: NA
D: TRBD2
V: TRBV4-2
CDR3: CASSLLLAGSTDTQYF
DNA: TGTGCCAGCAGCCTTTTACTAGCGGGGAGCACAGATACGCAGTATTTT

J: TRBJ1-1
size: NA
D: NA
V: TRBV5-1
CDR3: CASSPPGQYRTEAFF
DNA: TGCGCCAGCAGCCCCCCCGGACAGTACCGCACTGAAGCTTTCTTT

J: TRBJ1-3
size: NA
D: NA
V: TRBV9
CDR3: CASSVDFTAYTIYF
DNA: TGTGCCAGCAGCGTTGATTTTACGGCGTACACCATATATTTT

J: TRBJ1-4
size: once
D: NA
V: TRBV5-1
CDR3: CASSFGTGDNEKLFF
DNA: TGCGCCAGCAGCTTCGGGACGGGAGATAATGAAAAACTGTTTTTT

J: TRBJ1-1
size: NA
D: TRBD1
V: TRBV18
CDR3: CASSQDRGNTEAFF
DNA: TGTGCCAGCTCACAGGACAGGGGGAACACTGAAGCTTTCTTT

J: TRBJ2-7
size: NA
D: TRBD1
V: TRBV27
CDR3: CASRVDRMSSYEQYF
DNA: TGTGCCAGCAGGGTGGACAGGATGAGCTCCTACGAGCAGTACTTC

J: TRBJ2-1
size: once
D: TRBD2
V: TRBV30
CDR3: CAVRGLADEQFF
DNA: TGTGCCGTAAGGGGACTAGCGGATGAGCAGTTCTTC